This entry lists 25 T cell receptor beta chains sequenced from one sample in a study of cytotoxic CD8 clonotypes in ibrutinib-treated CLL. The protocol was immunoSEQ multiplex PCR, while the TCRdb copy is restricted to in-frame clones and leaves out a portion. The data show some 11,000 clones, less than 80% seen once. Material: PBMCs, obtained before ibrutinib treatment. The source is a human donor with chronic lymphocytic leukemia.

This clone was seen only a few times. The chain has TRBV2 and TRBJ1-4; 10 positions agree with TRBD1. This CDR3 has 15 amino acids. Germline CDR1 SNHLY, CDR2 FYNNEI. The V and J ends lost 6 bases and 7 bases, in that order; junction bases with no gene match: 8. CDR3: CASRRRQGAGEKLFF. CDR3 nucleotides: TGTGCCAGCAGACGTCGACAGGGGGCGGGTGAAAAACTGTTTTTT.

This clone was found a few times. The V call is TRBV18, the J call TRBJ2-7; 7 nucleotides line up with TRBD1. The CDR3 has 14 residues. Germline values: CDR1 KGHSH, CDR2 LQKENI. V lost 3 bases to trimming and J lost 5 bases; unmatched junction nucleotides: 7. As DNA, the CDR3 is TGTGCCAGCTCACCTCGACAGGGCGGCCACGAGCAGTACTTC. It codes for CASSPRQGGHEQYF.

CDR3 nucleotides: TGTGCCAGCAGCGCGGTCAACACTGAAGCTTTCTTT. Protein product: CASSAVNTEAFF. The chain joins TRBV11-3 to TRBJ1-1; no definite D call. Trimming removed 5 bases from V and 2 bases from J, with 6 bases in between. CDR3 length: 12 amino acids. Germline CDR1 reads SGHNT; CDR2 reads YENEEA.

The V gene is TRBV7-6, the J gene TRBJ1-1; D unresolved. Germline loops: CDR1 SGHVS, CDR2 FNYEAQ. Trimming took off 7 bases at V and 1 base at J, with 13 bases between the two ends. CDR3 length: 14 residues. The CDR3 DNA is TGTGCCAGCAAAGTGGGGTACGGGAACACTGAAGCTTTCTTT. Residues: CASKVGYGNTEAFF.

This clone has a handful of counts. V is TRBV4-1 and J is TRBJ1-5; 7 bases fit TRBD1. The trim removed 0 bases at V and 7 bases at J, leaving 6 bases unmatched. Germline-derived CDR1 and CDR2 are MGHRA and YSYEKL. The CDR3 is 15 amino acids. The CDR3 here is CASSQEEGAGQPQHF. As DNA, the CDR3 is TGCGCCAGCAGCCAAGAAGAGGGGGCCGGGCAGCCCCAGCATTTT.

The gene calls are TRBV6-1 and TRBJ1-5, with 9 bases fitting TRBD1. This CDR3 has 18 amino acids. The V gene's germline CDR1 is MNHNS and CDR2 SASEGT. J lost 1 base, V lost 0 bases, and 7 bases had no gene match. The CDR3 sequence: CASSEAGTGRASNQPQHF. CDR3 DNA sequence: TGTGCCAGCAGTGAAGCGGGGACAGGGAGAGCGAGCAATCAGCCCCAGCATTTT.

This rearrangement joins TRBV19 to TRBJ2-3; 7 bases are a match to TRBD2. Germline CDR1 LNHDA, CDR2 SQIVND (reference sequence). The junction had 9 bases not matched to a gene; V was cut back by 11 bases and J by 4 bases. This CDR3 is 13 amino acids long. DNA for the CDR3: TGTGCCTCAGGACTAGGACTCGCAGATACGCAGTATTTT. Translated, it gives CASGLGLADTQYF.

This chain connects TRBV7-2 to TRBJ1-4; tentatively, D is TRBD1 (5 bases). V lost 5 bases, J lost 7 bases, and 17 bases lay in between. The CDR3 sequence is 15 residues long. Per germline, CDR1 SGHTA and CDR2 FQGNSA. For the CDR3, the DNA is TGTGCCAGCAGCGAGTCAGGGCAAGTTTCTGAAAAACTGTTTTTT. Protein product: CASSESGQVSEKLFF.

The chain couples TRBV28 to TRBJ1-2; 8 nucleotides match TRBD1. V lost 6 bases, J lost 0 bases, and 12 bases stayed unmatched. Germline CDR1 is MDHEN and CDR2 is SYDVKM. The CDR3 spans 17 residues. CDR3 sequence (DNA): TGTGCCAGCAGACCCCAGGGGGCGAGCGGTGCTAACTATGGCTACACCTTC. Encoded protein: CASRPQGASGANYGYTF.

This clone was detected only a few times. CDR3 sequence: CASSEGGTGGYEQYF. Here the CDR3 DNA reads TGTGCCAGCAGTGAAGGCGGGACAGGGGGGTACGAGCAGTACTTC. V gene TRBV6-1 combines with J gene TRBJ2-7, with TRBD1 matching 11 bases. J lost 4 bases, V lost 1 base, and 3 bases had no gene match. The CDR3 is 15 amino acids. Germline V gene lookup returns CDR1 MNHNS and CDR2 SASEGT.

This clone was observed a handful of times. The chain recombines TRBV5-1 with TRBJ1-2; 7 bases are shared with TRBD1. J gave up 8 bases and V 0 bases, and 13 bases lay outside the gene matches. There are 16 residues in the CDR3. CDR1 is SGHRS, CDR2 YFSETQ, per germline. The CDR3 loop is CASSLEGRGGARGYTF. DNA of the CDR3: TGCGCCAGCAGCTTGGAGGGGAGAGGGGGCGCCCGGGGCTACACCTTC. The whole variable domain, remainder taken from reference TRBV5-1 and TRBJ1-2, is KAGVTQTPRYLIKTRGQQVTLSCSPISGHRSVSWYQQTPGQGLQFLFEYFSETQRNKGNFPGRFSGRQFSNSRSEMNVSTLELGDSALYLCASSLEGRGGARGYTFGSGTRLTVV.

This clone appeared a single time. This sequence joins TRBV18 and TRBJ1-1; D might be TRBD1 (6 bases). Germline CDR1 KGHSH, CDR2 LQKENI. The V gene lost 5 bases and the J gene lost 5 bases, with 15 bases spanning the gap. This CDR3 region has 14 residues. The DNA of the CDR3 is TGTGCCAGCTCATTACAAGGGGGAGCAACTGAAGCTTTCTTT. It yields the protein CASSLQGGATEAFF.

The rearrangement links TRBV2 to TRBJ1-1; D is undetermined. CDR1 SNHLY and CDR2 FYNNEI come from the germline V gene. There are 15 residues in the CDR3. The V and J ends lost 1 base and 4 bases respectively, with 13 bases between them. The CDR3 reads CASSEGRSSGTEAFF. As DNA, the CDR3 is TGTGCCAGCAGTGAAGGGAGGTCCTCCGGCACTGAAGCTTTCTTT.

V gene TRBV28 combines with J gene TRBJ1-2, with D unresolved. CDR1 is MDHEN, CDR2 SYDVKM, per germline. With 7 bases removed from V and 6 bases from J, the gap between germline ends came to 12 bases. This CDR3 has 12 residues. The CDR3 DNA reads TGTGCCAGCATTACACCTTGGAATGGCTACACCTTC. It specifies CASITPWNGYTF.

The chain joins TRBV4-2 to TRBJ2-7; 8 bases align to TRBD1. Germline V gene sequence: CDR1 LGHNA, CDR2 YNFKEQ. J was trimmed by 4 bases and V by 2 bases; bases with no gene match: 13. The CDR3 contains 17 residues. DNA for the CDR3: TGTGCCAGCAGCCAACTCATAGGACAGGGTCTTGATTACGAGCAGTACTTC. This encodes CASSQLIGQGLDYEQYF.

J is TRBJ1-2 and V is TRBV28; tentatively, D is TRBD1 (5 bases). V was cut by 4 bases and J by 8 bases, with 20 bases left in between. The CDR3 is 15 residues long. CDR1 and CDR2 (germline): MDHEN, SYDVKM. CDR3 residues: CASSSVESQGGGYTF. CDR3 DNA: TGTGCCAGCAGTTCCGTGGAGTCGCAGGGTGGGGGCTACACCTTC.

The V gene is TRBV7-9, the J gene TRBJ2-1; TRBD2 aligns across 8 bases. Germline V CDR1 and CDR2: SEHNR, FQNEAQ (reference sequence). With 4 bases clipped from V and 4 bases from J, the junction kept 6 bases outside the gene matches. CDR3 length: 15 residues. CDR3 in amino acids: CASSSSGGTYNEQFF. DNA of the CDR3: TGTGCCAGCAGCTCGAGCGGGGGAACGTACAATGAGCAGTTCTTC.

The genes are TRBV30 and TRBJ2-3; 8 positions agree with TRBD1. CDR3 size: 12 residues. V lost 6 bases and J lost 3; bases outside the gene matches: 2. Germline V CDR1 and CDR2: GTSNPN, SVGIG (reference sequence). CDR3 nucleotides: TGTGCCTGCGACAGGGGTACAGATACGCAGTATTTT. This translates into CACDRGTDTQYF.

This rearrangement joins TRBV5-1 to TRBJ1-2; 8 bases line up with TRBD1. The germline V gene encodes CDR1 SGHRS and CDR2 YFSETQ. V was clipped by 0 bases and J by 5 bases; unmatched bases: 6. The CDR3 length is 15 residues. The CDR3 DNA is TGCGCCAGCAGCTTGGGACAGGGGAACCTGTATGGCTACACCTTC. It encodes CASSLGQGNLYGYTF.

The chain couples TRBV5-6 to TRBJ2-1; 9 bases fit TRBD2. The CDR3 sequence is 18 residues long. CDR1 is SGHDT and CDR2 is YYEEEE in the germline V gene. V dropped 4 bases and J dropped 3; count of bases not matched to a gene: 14. CDR3 coding DNA: TGTGCCAGCAGCCGACCCTGGGGGCGGGGGGGCTTCTACAATGAGCAGTTCTTC. Translation gives CASSRPWGRGGFYNEQFF. The variable domain in full, with the rest retrieved from reference TRBV5-6 and TRBJ2-1, is DAGVTQSPTHLIKTRGQQVTLRCSPKSGHDTVSWYQQALGQGPQFIFQYYEEEERQRGNFPDRFSGHQFPNYSSELNVNALLLGDSALYLCASSRPWGRGGFYNEQFFGPGTRLTVL.

A remark on this clone: At one end the junction does not follow the germline gene, possibly because of a read error. CDR3 coding DNA: TGTGCTAGCAGCCAATCTAGCGGGGGGCATCAGTACTTC. It yields the protein CASSQSSGGHQYF. The chain is built from TRBV7-7 and TRBJ2-7, with TRBD2 identical over 11 bases. The germline V gene has CDR1 SSHAT and CDR2 FNYEAQ (reference sequence). The CDR3 runs 13 residues. Together with reference TRBV7-7 and TRBJ2-7, the CDR3 gives the full variable domain: GAGVSQSPRYKVTKRGQDVTLRCDPISSHATLYWYQQALGQGPEFLTYFNYEAQPDKSGLPSDRFSAERPEGSISTLTIQRTEQRDSAMYRCASSQSSGGHQYFGPGTRLTVT.

V gene TRBV9 combines with J gene TRBJ1-2; the D gene is possibly TRBD1 (5 bases). The CDR3 loop spans 14 amino acids. CDR1 SGDLS and CDR2 YYNGEE come from the germline V gene. V was cut by 3 bases and J by 4 bases, with 13 bases left in between. CDR3 nucleotides: TGTGCCAGCAGCGCCGCCCTGGGACTCTATGGCTACACCTTC. This sequence encodes CASSAALGLYGYTF.

V is TRBV2 and J is TRBJ1-2; 7 bases agree with TRBD1. Germline CDR1 SNHLY, CDR2 FYNNEI. The CDR3 runs to 14 residues. With V trimmed by 3 bases and J by 4 bases, 5 bases remained unmatched. CDR3 coding DNA: TGTGCCAGCAGTGACGCAGGGGGGGCCTATGGCTACACCTTC. This sequence encodes CASSDAGGAYGYTF.

The V and J genes are TRBV10-1 and TRBJ2-7; no definite D call. Germline V CDR1 and CDR2: WNHNN, SYGVQD (reference sequence). The CDR3 covers 12 residues. V shed 6 bases and J shed 9 bases, with 15 bases lying between them. The CDR3 here is CASRANPRMQYF. CDR3 nucleotide sequence: TGCGCCAGCAGGGCCAACCCACGGATGCAGTACTTC.

This clone counts as medium-sized. J is TRBJ2-1 and V is TRBV19; D may match TRBD1 or TRBD2 (6 bases each). The CDR3 has 17 amino acids. In germline, CDR1 is LNHDA, CDR2 SQIVND (reference sequence). The V end was cut by 5 bases, the J end by 1 base, with 18 bases between. CDR3 in DNA: TGTGCCAGTAGTCTCCATTTAAGGGGGGCGTCCTACAATGAGCAGTTCTTC. This encodes CASSLHLRGASYNEQFF.